This T cell receptor (beta chain) was sequenced for a study of cytomegalovirus exposure and HLA in healthy donors. General study points: Later analysis suggested links between common viral pathogens and several top significant clusters. Follow-up analysis later connected one missense variant in DCLRE1C with trimming of TCR beta V- and J-genes.

About this clone: The antigen is not known.

The ends were cut back, 9 bases at V and 7 bases at J, with 16 bases in the middle. Germline CDR1 is MNHEY and CDR2 is SMNVEV (reference sequence). CDR3 length equals 13 residues. PCR involved 60 Vbeta and 13 Jbeta primers. This table comes from immunoSEQ multiplex PCR, and its TCRdb copy is limited to in-frame clones, with some not included. The sample contains around 190,000 clones, roughly 72% of which appear only once. The sequenced material came from PBMCs. The chain joins TRBV27 to TRBJ1-5; D possibly corresponds to TRBD1 (6 bases). This receptor was taken from a man younger than 40 in good health and CMV-seronegative. Here the CDR3 DNA reads TGTGCCAGTTCCGGCGGTCAGGGGCAGCCCCAGCATTTT. Translating gives CASSGGQGQPQHF.